A single sample is the source of the 5 T cell receptor beta chains below, sequenced in a study of post-analysis software for immune sequencing data. Antigens of these TCRs are unknown. The TCR beta cDNA libraries carried unique molecular identifiers. In TCRdb, the PCR reads were re-called with MiXCR into one record per CDR3 protein. The sample has about 800,000 distinct CDR3 sequences, 30% seen once. Overall study results and limits: Roughly 5 TRBV segments (TRBV5-6, TRBV5-1 and TRBV20-1 among them) occurred more frequently in patients than in controls.

Sequencing was carried out using blood. These receptors were collected from a girl between 10 and 17 years old with multiple sclerosis.

The table lists this clonotype with a count of one. This chain uses TRBV18 with TRBJ2-4, with 7 bases aligning to TRBD1. The trim removed 8 bases at V and 2 bases at J, leaving 15 bases unmatched. Germline values: CDR1 KGHSH, CDR2 LQKENI. This CDR3 has 17 residues. CDR3 residues: CASQRYRDSHTKNIQYF. CDR3 DNA sequence: TGTGCCAGCCAACGTTACCGGGACAGCCATACCAAAAACATTCAGTACTTC.

The V gene is TRBV7-2, the J gene TRBJ2-5; TRBD1 aligns across 8 bases. Germline V gene lookup returns CDR1 SGHTA and CDR2 FQGNSA. The CDR3 extends over 15 amino acids. The J segment lost 2 bases and the V segment lost 5 bases, leaving 7 bases of the junction unmatched. CDR3 nucleotides: TGTGCCAGCAGCCTGATACAGGGGGTACAAGAGACCCAGTACTTC. Its translation: CASSLIQGVQETQYF.

This rearrangement joins TRBV12-5 to TRBJ2-1; TRBD2 aligns across 16 bases. CDR1 is LGHNT and CDR2 is FRNRAP in the germline V gene. The CDR3 covers 18 residues. After removal of 1 base from V and 7 bases from J, the junction contained 7 bases not matched to a gene. The CDR3 spells CASGLAGTSGGEGNEQFF. CDR3 bases: TGTGCTAGTGGTTTGGCGGGGACTAGCGGGGGGGAAGGGAATGAGCAGTTCTTC.

This clonotype was observed a few times. The rearrangement links TRBV20-1 to TRBJ2-5; 8 bases align to TRBD2. This CDR3 is 14 amino acids long. After removal of 5 bases from V and 5 bases from J, the junction contained 10 bases not matched to a gene. Germline-derived CDR1 and CDR2 are DFQATT and SNEGSKA (reference sequence). The CDR3 region has the DNA TGCAGTGCTCCGTTCCTAGCGGGCGCTGAGACCCAGTACTTC. As protein: CSAPFLAGAETQYF.

The gene calls are TRBV2 and TRBJ2-2; TRBD1 matches at 7 bases. The CDR3 extends over 14 amino acids. From germline, CDR1 is SNHLY and CDR2 FYNNEI. Unmatched junction bases numbered 7, after V lost 10 bases and J lost 2 bases. In DNA, the CDR3 is TGTGCCAAAGGACAGGAAACCAACACCGGGGAGCTGTTTTTT. This encodes CAKGQETNTGELFF.